A selection of T cell receptor beta chains follows, all from one sample in a study of cytomegalovirus exposure and HLA in healthy donors. The method was immunoSEQ multiplex PCR; TCRdb's version includes in-frame clones alone and lacks a portion of them. The table includes roughly 100,000 clones, 77% detected once. Material: PBMCs. The receptors originated from a woman aged 40 to 50 in good health and CMV-seronegative. The CDR3 runs from the conserved cysteine through the conserved F or W. D genes are given only for firm matches. The listing skips clone size in some rows; elsewhere it reads once, few, many or a size class.

d_gene	abundance	v_gene	j_gene	CDR3aa	CDR3nt
TRBD1	NA	TRBV9	TRBJ2-5	CASSVDRGPEETQYF	TGTGCCAGCAGCGTAGACAGGGGGCCCGAAGAGACCCAGTACTTC
NA	NA	TRBV7-2	TRBJ1-5	CASSFSGVFPGPQHF	TGTGCCAGCAGCTTTAGCGGTGTGTTCCCTGGGCCCCAGCATTTT
TRBD1	few	TRBV7-9	TRBJ2-7	CASSLPGGYEQYF	TGTGCCAGCAGCTTACCAGGGGGCTACGAGCAGTACTTC
NA	NA	TRBV4-2	TRBJ2-7	CASSQPSYEQYF	TGTGCCAGCAGCCAACCTTCCTACGAGCAGTACTTC
NA	NA	TRBV4-2	TRBJ1-5	CASSQEPSSRQNNQPQHF	TGTGCCAGCAGCCAAGAGCCATCCTCGAGACAGAACAATCAGCCCCAGCATTTT
NA	once	TRBV7-6	TRBJ2-7	CASSVSPGRGQYF	TGTGCCAGCAGCGTGAGTCCCGGGCGGGGGCAGTACTTC
NA	NA	TRBV19	TRBJ1-1	CASGPTGGAEAFF	TGTGCCAGTGGACCAACAGGAGGGGCTGAAGCTTTCTTT
NA	NA	TRBV14	TRBJ1-1	CASSPTGLGTEAFF	TGTGCCAGCAGCCCGACTGGGTTGGGCACTGAAGCTTTCTTT
NA	NA	TRBV7-9	TRBJ1-2	CASSTSGTNYTF	TGTGCCAGCAGCACCTCCGGGACAAACTACACCTTC
NA	NA	TRBV4-3	TRBJ1-1	CASSQEIRGTEAFF	TGCGCCAGCAGCCAAGAAATTAGGGGCACTGAAGCTTTCTTT
NA	NA	TRBV10-3	TRBJ2-5	CAISDREETQYF	TGTGCCATCAGTGACAGGGAAGAGACCCAGTACTTC
TRBD1	NA	TRBV18	TRBJ2-7	CASSRPGSDRLYEQYF	TGTGCCAGCTCTCGCCCGGGCTCGGACAGGCTGTACGAGCAGTACTTC
NA	few	TRBV1	TRBJ2-7	CTSSQDRLRTSAYEQYF	TGCACCAGCAGCCAAGATAGGTTAAGGACTAGCGCCTACGAGCAGTACTTC
TRBD1	NA	TRBV25-1	TRBJ1-2	CASSEGHGTVYTF	TGTGCCAGCAGTGAGGGGCATGGGACAGTCTACACCTTC
NA	NA	TRBV6-1	TRBJ2-1	CASSEAGRGTYNEQFF	TGTGCCAGCAGTGAAGCGGGCCGGGGAACGTACAATGAGCAGTTCTTC
NA	NA	TRBV6-5	TRBJ2-2	CASSHDGSNTGELFF	TGTGCCAGCAGCCATGATGGCTCGAACACCGGGGAGCTGTTTTTT
NA	NA	TRBV7-8	TRBJ2-3	CASRRVPAGTDTQYF	TGTGCCAGCAGGAGGGTCCCGGCGGGCACAGATACGCAGTATTTT
NA	NA	TRBV5-6	TRBJ2-1	CASSRGGAGSRNEQFF	TGTGCCAGCAGCAGAGGGGGAGCGGGAAGTAGGAATGAGCAGTTCTTC
NA	NA	TRBV7-3	TRBJ1-6	CASSSGQSNSPLHF	TGTGCCAGCAGCTCCGGACAGAGTAATTCACCCCTCCACTTT
NA	NA	TRBV7-9	TRBJ2-2	CASSSHTGLPNTGELFF	TGTGCCAGCAGCTCCCATACAGGGTTGCCGAACACCGGGGAGCTGTTTTTT
NA	NA	TRBV5-1	TRBJ2-1	CASSFKSYNEQFF	TGCGCCAGCAGCTTTAAATCCTACAATGAGCAGTTCTTC
NA	NA	TRBV7-2	TRBJ2-1	CASSLRRTDNNEQFF	TGTGCCAGCAGCTTACGGAGGACAGACAACAATGAGCAGTTCTTC
TRBD1	NA	TRBV7-7	TRBJ1-5	CASSSRGTGGFQPQHF	TGTGCCAGCAGCTCTCGCGGGACAGGGGGCTTTCAGCCCCAGCATTTT
NA	NA	TRBV10-3	TRBJ1-1	CAISEDNSEAFF	TGTGCCATCAGTGAGGATAACTCTGAAGCTTTCTTT
TRBD1	NA	TRBV6-1	TRBJ1-5	CASSVTGWNQPQHF	TGTGCCAGCAGTGTGACAGGGTGGAATCAGCCCCAGCATTTT